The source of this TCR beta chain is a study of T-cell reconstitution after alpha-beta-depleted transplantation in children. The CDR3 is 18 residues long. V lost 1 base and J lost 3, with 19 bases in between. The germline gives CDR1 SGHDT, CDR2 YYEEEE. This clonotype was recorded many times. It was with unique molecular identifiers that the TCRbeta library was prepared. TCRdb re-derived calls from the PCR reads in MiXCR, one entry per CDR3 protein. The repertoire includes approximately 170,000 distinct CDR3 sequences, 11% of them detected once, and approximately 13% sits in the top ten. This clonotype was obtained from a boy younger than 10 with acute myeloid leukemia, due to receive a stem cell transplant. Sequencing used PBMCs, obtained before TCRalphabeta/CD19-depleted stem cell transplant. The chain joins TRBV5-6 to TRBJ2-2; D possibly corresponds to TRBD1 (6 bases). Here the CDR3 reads CASSLYYRTEGDTGELFF. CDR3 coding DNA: TGTGCCAGCAGCTTGTACTATAGGACAGAAGGGGACACCGGGGAGCTGTTTTTT.